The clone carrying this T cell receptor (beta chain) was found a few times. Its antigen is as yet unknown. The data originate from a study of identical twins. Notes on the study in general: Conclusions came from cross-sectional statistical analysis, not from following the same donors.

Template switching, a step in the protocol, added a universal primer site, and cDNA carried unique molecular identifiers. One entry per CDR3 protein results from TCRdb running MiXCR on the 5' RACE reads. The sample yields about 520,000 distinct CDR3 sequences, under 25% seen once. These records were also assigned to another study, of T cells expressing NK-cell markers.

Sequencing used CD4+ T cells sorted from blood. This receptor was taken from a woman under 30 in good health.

CDR3 in amino acids: CASSFGGPGSNQPQHF. In nucleotides, the CDR3 is TGTGCCAGCAGCTTCGGTGGGCCCGGGAGCAATCAGCCCCAGCATTTT. The chain couples TRBV5-6 to TRBJ1-5; no firm D call. The V and J ends lost 2 bases and 1 base respectively, with 13 bases between them. This CDR3 has 16 amino acids. CDR1 SGHDT and CDR2 YYEEEE come from the germline V gene.